Below, one TCR beta chain is given with its context. What it binds is not known. This record comes from a study of T cell responses to AZD1222 COVID-19 vaccine. Study-level points and caveats: Clonal diversity may have been underestimated, and the donors were mostly white British, with more females than males. Researchers report vaccine-associated CD4 TCRs spanning spike, with dominance at 160-218 and 743-854. Spike-specific TCR breadth rose after two AZD1222 doses, and depth rose as well. Of the AZD1222 recipients, only 5 to 7 were seropositive at baseline.

Here immunoSEQ multiplex PCR was the method, and the copy in TCRdb shows in-frame clones only, minus some. Of about 15,000 clones listed, roughly nine tenths are singletons. Trimming took 1 base from V and 3 from J, leaving 3 bases between them. This CDR3 contains 13 residues. The germline V gene encodes CDR1 SEHNR and CDR2 FQNEAQ (reference sequence). Sample: peripheral blood, taken 28 days after the second AZD1222 dose. V and J are TRBV7-9 and TRBJ2-2; D is unresolved. This clonotype originated in an adult who received the AZD1222 COVID-19 vaccine. The CDR3 region has the DNA TGTGCCAGCAGCTTAGTTTACACCGGGGAGCTGTTTTTT. Its protein product is CASSLVYTGELFF.